This T cell receptor (beta chain) was identified in a study of cytomegalovirus exposure and HLA in healthy donors. Study-wide results and caveats: The study carried out a later analysis of TCR beta sequences. It associated some 17,000 of them with specific HLA alleles at a false discovery rate of 0.05.

As regards this clone: Its target is unknown.

13 Jbeta primers and 60 Vbeta primers were used for the PCR. This table comes from immunoSEQ multiplex PCR, and its TCRdb copy is limited to in-frame clones, with some not included. The sample has approximately 74,000 clones, roughly 80% seen once; the top ten hold around 2.9%. V lost 0 bases, J lost 5 bases, and 9 bases lay in between. Germline lookup yields CDR1 SGHDT and CDR2 YYEEEE. The CDR3 runs to 13 residues. This clonotype originated in a woman aged 30 to 39 in good health and CMV-seronegative. Material: PBMCs. V is TRBV5-6 and J is TRBJ2-7; TRBD1 is a possible D gene (6 bases). CDR3 amino acids: CASSLDRVHEQYF. CDR3 nucleotide sequence: TGTGCCAGCAGCTTGGACAGGGTGCACGAGCAGTACTTC.